The following is a TCR beta chain sequence with its context. This sample was taken from a study of blood T cell repertoires in COVID-19. Looking at the study overall: From the United States, Italy and Spain came samples of acute and convalescent COVID-19. Sample material is recorded as cDNA or gDNA derived from T cells, B-cell-depleted T cells, or PBMCs.

During active infection, Seattle patients enrolled and were then monitored through disease. Original processing notes: Estimates of nucleated cell counts were drawn from the amplification of reference gene primers. This table comes from immunoSEQ multiplex PCR, and its TCRdb copy is limited to in-frame clones, with some not included. For V, J and clone size, that table is used; D and trimming come from the DNA. Here the sample spans 150,000 to 200,000 clones, about four fifths being singletons. Germline CDR1 ENHRY, CDR2 SYGVKD. The CDR3 is made up of 14 amino acids. V lost 4 bases and J 8 bases, leaving 12 bases between the germline ends.

The sequenced material came from peripheral blood. This sequence originates from a woman over 75 with COVID-19, enrolled during active disease. V and J are TRBV10-3 and TRBJ1-6; D unresolved. The CDR3 region has the DNA TGTGCCATCAGTGCAGGTCTCCAGTATTCACCCCTCCACTTT. Its translation: CAISAGLQYSPLHF.